The rows below give T cell receptor beta chains drawn from one sample of a study of T cells in Graves' hyperthyroidism and ophthalmopathy. MiXCR, applied by TCRdb to the multiplex PCR reads, yields one record per CDR3 protein. The table has 400,000 to 500,000 distinct CDR3 sequences, approximately 15% seen once. The specimen sequenced was blood. Every receptor here comes from a man in his late teens or twenties with Graves' ophthalmopathy. CDR3s include the opening cysteine and the closing phenylalanine or tryptophan. D genes are given only for firm matches. Rows may omit the clone size; those that give it use once, few, many or a size class.

j_call: TRBJ2-3; v_call: TRBV5-5; d_call: .; clone_size: many; cdr3_aa: CASSLNRRLSTDTQYF; cdr3_nt: TGTGCCAGCAGCTTGAACAGGCGCCTCTCCACAGATACGCAGTATTTT
j_call: TRBJ2-5; v_call: TRBV7-9; d_call: TRBD2; clone_size: few; cdr3_aa: CASSLVTTSGRPGTQYF; cdr3_nt: TGTGCCAGCAGCTTAGTTACGACTAGCGGGAGGCCGGGGACCCAGTACTTC
j_call: TRBJ1-1; v_call: TRBV20-1; d_call: .; clone_size: .; cdr3_aa: CSARRGPNTEALF; cdr3_nt: TGCAGTGCGAGACGGGGTCCGAACACTGAAGCTCTCTTT
j_call: TRBJ1-1; v_call: TRBV18; d_call: TRBD1; clone_size: many; cdr3_aa: CASSPGQDAPEAFF; cdr3_nt: TGTGCCAGCTCACCGGGACAGGACGCCCCTGAAGCTTTCTTT
j_call: TRBJ2-5; v_call: TRBV12-3/TRBV12-4; d_call: .; clone_size: many; cdr3_aa: CASSLPAGTFQETQYF; cdr3_nt: TGTGCCAGCAGTTTACCAGCGGGGACATTCCAAGAGACCCAGTACTTC
j_call: TRBJ2-2; v_call: TRBV4-1; d_call: TRBD2; clone_size: .; cdr3_aa: CASSLLLAGINTGELFF; cdr3_nt: TGCGCCAGCAGCCTATTACTAGCGGGAATTAACACCGGGGAGCTGTTTTTT
j_call: TRBJ1-3; v_call: TRBV9; d_call: .; clone_size: .; cdr3_aa: CASSPTRGTVSSGNTIYF; cdr3_nt: TGTGCCAGCAGCCCCACCCGGGGGACGGTGAGCTCTGGAAACACCATATATTTT
j_call: TRBJ1-5; v_call: TRBV30; d_call: TRBD1; clone_size: many; cdr3_aa: CAWSRTGGHQPQHF; cdr3_nt: TGTGCCTGGAGTCGGACAGGGGGCCATCAGCCCCAGCATTTT
j_call: TRBJ1-2; v_call: TRBV6-6; d_call: .; clone_size: .; cdr3_aa: CASSYSGYYTF; cdr3_nt: TGTGCCAGCAGTTACTCGGGGTACTACACCTTC
j_call: TRBJ2-7; v_call: TRBV7-2; d_call: .; clone_size: many; cdr3_aa: CASSAYYEQYF; cdr3_nt: TGTGCCAGCAGCGCGTACTACGAGCAGTACTTC
j_call: TRBJ2-7; v_call: TRBV7-9; d_call: .; clone_size: .; cdr3_aa: CASSLLRTEGYEQYF; cdr3_nt: TGTGCCAGCAGCCTACTACGGACAGAGGGGTACGAGCAGTACTTC
j_call: TRBJ1-2; v_call: TRBV6-1; d_call: .; clone_size: many; cdr3_aa: CASSEYDINYGYTF; cdr3_nt: TGTGCCAGCAGTGAATACGACATCAACTATGGCTACACCTTC
j_call: TRBJ2-5; v_call: TRBV12-3/TRBV12-4; d_call: .; clone_size: many; cdr3_aa: CASNRGSQETQYF; cdr3_nt: TGTGCCAGCAACCGGGGGTCCCAAGAGACCCAGTACTTC
j_call: TRBJ1-2; v_call: TRBV18; d_call: .; clone_size: many; cdr3_aa: CASSPLVYGYTF; cdr3_nt: TGTGCCAGCTCACCATTAGTCTATGGCTACACCTTC
j_call: TRBJ2-7; v_call: TRBV29-1; d_call: TRBD2; clone_size: .; cdr3_aa: CSVAVFGTSNEQYF; cdr3_nt: TGCAGCGTTGCGGTATTCGGGACTAGCAATGAGCAGTACTTC
j_call: TRBJ2-5; v_call: TRBV5-1; d_call: .; clone_size: .; cdr3_aa: CASSKGASETQYF; cdr3_nt: TGCGCCAGCAGCAAAGGGGCATCCGAGACCCAGTACTTC
j_call: TRBJ1-1; v_call: TRBV5-1; d_call: .; clone_size: .; cdr3_aa: CASSTNQIYLDSRGAFF; cdr3_nt: TGCGCCAGCAGCACGAACCAAATTTATTTAGACAGTCGCGGGGCTTTCTTT
j_call: TRBJ1-4; v_call: TRBV6-1; d_call: .; clone_size: .; cdr3_aa: CASSPWSGEKLFF; cdr3_nt: TGTGCCAGCAGTCCCTGGTCTGGTGAAAAACTGTTTTTT
j_call: TRBJ2-5; v_call: TRBV2; d_call: .; clone_size: many; cdr3_aa: CASSEDLGVGETQYF; cdr3_nt: TGTGCCAGCAGTGAAGATCTAGGGGTAGGAGAGACCCAGTACTTC
j_call: TRBJ2-6; v_call: TRBV15; d_call: TRBD1; clone_size: few; cdr3_aa: CATSRVDRAGANVLTF; cdr3_nt: TGTGCCACCAGCAGAGTTGACAGGGCTGGGGCCAACGTCCTGACTTTC
j_call: TRBJ1-6; v_call: TRBV3-1; d_call: TRBD1; clone_size: many; cdr3_aa: CASSPTGGRSPLHF; cdr3_nt: TGTGCCAGCAGCCCGACAGGGGGCCGTTCACCCCTCCACTTT
j_call: TRBJ2-6; v_call: TRBV27; d_call: .; clone_size: many; cdr3_aa: CASSLAGQFSGANVLTF; cdr3_nt: TGTGCCAGCAGTTTAGCGGGACAGTTCTCTGGGGCCAACGTCCTGACTTTC
j_call: TRBJ2-3; v_call: TRBV4-1; d_call: TRBD2; clone_size: .; cdr3_aa: CASSQDSGGRWTDTQYF; cdr3_nt: TGCGCCAGCAGCCAAGATAGTGGCGGGAGGTGGACAGATACGCAGTATTTT
j_call: TRBJ2-1; v_call: TRBV24-1; d_call: TRBD1; clone_size: .; cdr3_aa: CATRPGTGYNEQFF; cdr3_nt: TGTGCCACCAGGCCCGGGACAGGGTACAATGAGCAGTTCTTC
j_call: TRBJ2-7; v_call: TRBV6-2/TRBV6-3; d_call: .; clone_size: .; cdr3_aa: CASSHGTFTYDQYF; cdr3_nt: TGTGCCAGCAGCCACGGGACATTCACCTACGATCAGTACTTC
j_call: TRBJ2-1; v_call: TRBV5-1; d_call: TRBD1; clone_size: many; cdr3_aa: CASSWGQGVDANEQFF; cdr3_nt: TGCGCCAGCAGCTGGGGACAGGGGGTAGACGCCAATGAGCAGTTCTTC
j_call: TRBJ1-5; v_call: TRBV12-3/TRBV12-4; d_call: TRBD1; clone_size: many; cdr3_aa: CASSPGTGGWDLGQPQHF; cdr3_nt: TGTGCCAGCAGTCCCGGGACAGGGGGCTGGGATCTCGGTCAGCCCCAGCATTTT
j_call: TRBJ2-7; v_call: TRBV20-1; d_call: TRBD2; clone_size: .; cdr3_aa: CGALSSGGTYERYF; cdr3_nt: TGCGGTGCGTTATCTAGCGGAGGAACCTACGAGCGGTACTTC
j_call: TRBJ1-2; v_call: TRBV19; d_call: .; clone_size: few; cdr3_aa: CASSTQENYGYTF; cdr3_nt: TGTGCCAGTAGTACACAGGAAAACTATGGCTACACCTTC
j_call: TRBJ1-2; v_call: TRBV4-1; d_call: .; clone_size: .; cdr3_aa: CASSQVAGYTF; cdr3_nt: TGCGCCAGCAGCCAAGTTGCTGGCTACACCTTC
j_call: TRBJ2-3; v_call: TRBV3-1; d_call: .; clone_size: many; cdr3_aa: CASSLIFTDTQYF; cdr3_nt: TGTGCCAGCAGTCTTATCTTCACAGATACGCAGTATTTT
j_call: TRBJ2-4; v_call: TRBV12-3/TRBV12-4; d_call: TRBD2; clone_size: many; cdr3_aa: CASSNSGAKNIQYF; cdr3_nt: TGTGCCAGCAGTAATAGCGGGGCCAAAAACATTCAGTACTTC
j_call: TRBJ1-4; v_call: TRBV5-1; d_call: .; clone_size: .; cdr3_aa: CASSFWDRNEKLFF; cdr3_nt: TGCGCCAGCAGCTTTTGGGACCGTAATGAAAAACTGTTTTTT
j_call: TRBJ1-1; v_call: TRBV20-1; d_call: .; clone_size: .; cdr3_aa: CSARSGAVGTEAFF; cdr3_nt: TGCAGTGCCCGGAGCGGGGCAGTGGGCACTGAAGCTTTCTTT
j_call: TRBJ1-4; v_call: TRBV5-1; d_call: .; clone_size: .; cdr3_aa: CASSLAGRPEKLFF; cdr3_nt: TGCGCCAGCAGCTTGGCGGGGAGACCGGAAAAACTGTTTTTT
j_call: TRBJ2-5; v_call: TRBV2; d_call: .; clone_size: once; cdr3_aa: CASSESLETQYF; cdr3_nt: TGTGCCAGCAGTGAATCGCTAGAGACCCAGTACTTC
j_call: TRBJ2-7; v_call: TRBV5-6; d_call: .; clone_size: .; cdr3_aa: CASSFYGWELGSYEQYF; cdr3_nt: TGTGCCAGCAGCTTTTATGGCTGGGAGCTGGGCTCCTACGAGCAGTACTTC
j_call: TRBJ1-2; v_call: TRBV6-1; d_call: .; clone_size: many; cdr3_aa: CASKSTSAGAHGYTF; cdr3_nt: TGTGCCAGCAAAAGCACGTCGGCAGGGGCCCATGGCTACACCTTC
j_call: TRBJ2-3; v_call: TRBV20-1; d_call: .; clone_size: .; cdr3_aa: CSARGSGGDRGADTQYF; cdr3_nt: TGCAGTGCTAGGGGTAGCGGGGGGGACAGGGGGGCAGATACGCAGTATTTT
j_call: TRBJ2-7; v_call: TRBV7-9; d_call: .; clone_size: many; cdr3_aa: CASSPAGGSDFYEQYF; cdr3_nt: TGTGCCAGCAGCCCCGCGGGTGGATCTGATTTCTACGAGCAGTACTTC
j_call: TRBJ1-3; v_call: TRBV6-1; d_call: TRBD1; clone_size: many; cdr3_aa: CASSYTGDSLSGNTIYF; cdr3_nt: TGTGCCAGCAGTTACACAGGGGACAGCCTCTCTGGAAACACCATATATTTT
j_call: TRBJ2-2; v_call: TRBV29-1; d_call: .; clone_size: .; cdr3_aa: CSSGPTGVTGELFF; cdr3_nt: TGCAGCTCCGGCCCTACCGGGGTCACCGGGGAGCTGTTTTTT
j_call: TRBJ1-3; v_call: TRBV7-2; d_call: TRBD1; clone_size: many; cdr3_aa: CASSLTSSDRAGNTIYF; cdr3_nt: TGTGCCAGCAGCTTAACCTCATCCGACAGGGCTGGAAACACCATATATTTT
j_call: TRBJ2-3; v_call: TRBV7-3; d_call: .; clone_size: many; cdr3_aa: CASSLAPGGADTQYF; cdr3_nt: TGTGCCAGCAGCTTAGCACCCGGTGGGGCAGATACGCAGTATTTT
j_call: TRBJ2-7; v_call: TRBV29-1; d_call: .; clone_size: .; cdr3_aa: CSVVVSGAADYEQYF; cdr3_nt: TGCAGCGTTGTAGTCTCCGGGGCAGCCGACTACGAGCAGTACTTC
j_call: TRBJ2-7; v_call: TRBV12-3/TRBV12-4; d_call: .; clone_size: many; cdr3_aa: CASSLGTPNYEQYF; cdr3_nt: TGTGCCAGCAGTTTAGGGACACCGAATTACGAGCAGTACTTC
j_call: TRBJ2-2; v_call: TRBV6-2/TRBV6-3; d_call: TRBD2; clone_size: many; cdr3_aa: CASELAGVTGELFF; cdr3_nt: TGTGCCAGCGAACTAGCGGGAGTTACCGGGGAGCTGTTTTTT
j_call: TRBJ2-1; v_call: TRBV24-1; d_call: .; clone_size: once; cdr3_aa: CATMGYPYNEQFF; cdr3_nt: TGTGCCACCATGGGGTATCCCTACAATGAGCAGTTCTTC
j_call: TRBJ2-1; v_call: TRBV20-1; d_call: TRBD2; clone_size: many; cdr3_aa: CSAPTGATSGRSSYNEQFF; cdr3_nt: TGCAGTGCTCCTACAGGGGCAACTAGCGGGAGGAGCTCCTACAATGAGCAGTTCTTC
j_call: TRBJ2-2; v_call: TRBV27; d_call: .; clone_size: few; cdr3_aa: CASSSVPGRALHGELFF; cdr3_nt: TGTGCCAGCAGTTCGGTTCCGGGACGTGCCTTACACGGGGAGCTGTTTTTT
j_call: TRBJ1-2; v_call: TRBV27; d_call: .; clone_size: many; cdr3_aa: CASSGAAGYTF; cdr3_nt: TGTGCCAGCAGTGGGGCTGCTGGCTACACCTTC
j_call: TRBJ2-3; v_call: TRBV20-1; d_call: TRBD2; clone_size: .; cdr3_aa: CSARPAGGKDTQYF; cdr3_nt: TGCAGTGCAAGACCGGCGGGAGGGAAAGATACGCAGTATTTT
j_call: TRBJ2-1; v_call: TRBV20-1; d_call: TRBD2; clone_size: many; cdr3_aa: CSAAWTSTTSSYNEQFF; cdr3_nt: TGCAGTGCTGCCTGGACTAGCACCACCAGTTCCTACAATGAGCAGTTCTTC